The 18 T cell receptor beta chains below were found in one sample sequenced in a study of T cells in Graves' hyperthyroidism and ophthalmopathy. Template material for amplifying TCR beta CDR3 regions consisted of RNA transcripts. Primed by the HTBI set, a first-round RT-PCR was run on the TCR CDR3. TCRdb re-called the multiplex PCR reads through MiXCR, storing one row per CDR3 protein. The profile shows 700,000 to 850,000 distinct CDR3 sequences, roughly 32% of them singletons. Input material: blood. Source of these receptors: a middle-aged woman with Graves' hyperthyroidism.

The gene calls are TRBV25-1 and TRBJ2-3, with D uncertain. The CDR3 covers 15 residues. Trimming removed 1 base at V and 3 bases at J, with 11 bases between. Germline CDR1 reads MGHDK; CDR2 reads SYGVNS. The CDR3 loop reads CASSEFPPGTDTQYF. For the CDR3, the DNA is TGTGCCAGCAGTGAATTCCCACCCGGTACAGATACGCAGTATTTT.

This chain links TRBV10-2 with TRBJ2-7, with 9 bases lining up with TRBD2. V shed 0 bases and J 3 bases; nucleotides not matched to a gene: 9. The CDR3 covers 17 residues. Germline V CDR1 and CDR2: WSHSY, SAAADI. In DNA, the CDR3 is TGCGCCAGCAGTGAGTCGTCTTCTAGCGGGGCCAACTACGAGCAGTACTTC. This translates into CASSESSSSGANYEQYF.

This clonotype came up many times. This sequence joins TRBV6-5 and TRBJ2-7; 9 nucleotides line up with TRBD1. CDR1 and CDR2 from the germline V gene are MNHEY and SVGAGI. The CDR3 runs to 14 residues. The junction had 8 bases not matched to a gene; V was cut back by 7 bases and J by 4 bases. CDR3 loop: CASMAWDRAYEQYF. The CDR3 coding sequence is TGTGCCAGCATGGCGTGGGACAGGGCTTACGAGCAGTACTTC.

This clonotype has ten or more counts. The V call is TRBV19, the J call TRBJ2-7; D might be TRBD1 (6 bases). The CDR3 runs to 15 residues. V was clipped by 6 bases and J by 3 bases, with 18 bases between them. From germline, CDR1 is LNHDA and CDR2 SQIVND (reference sequence). CDR3 sequence reads: CASRISGDPNYEQYF. The CDR3 DNA is TGTGCCAGTAGGATATCAGGGGACCCGAACTACGAGCAGTACTTC. Filled out from reference TRBV19 and TRBJ2-7, the complete variable domain reads DGGITQSPKYLFRKEGQNVTLSCEQNLNHDAMYWYRQDPGQGLRLIYYSQIVNDFQKGDIAEGYSVSREKKESFPLTVTSAQKNPTAFYLCASRISGDPNYEQYFGPGTRLTVT.

This clonotype was found a few times. The V call is TRBV12-3 or TRBV12-4, the J call TRBJ2-7, with 11 bases that match TRBD1. The CDR3 is made up of 17 amino acids. The ends lost 5 bases at V and 4 bases at J; junction bases unmatched: 13. The DNA for the CDR3 is TGTGCCAGCAGTACGCCCGAAGGGACAGGGGGTATGTACGAGCAGTACTTC. The encoded protein is CASSTPEGTGGMYEQYF.

The chain is built from TRBV9 and TRBJ2-7; TRBD1 is a possible D gene (6 bases). V lost 0 bases, J lost 2 bases, and 15 bases lay in between. The CDR3 is 16 residues long. The germline gives CDR1 SGDLS, CDR2 YYNGEE. The chain's CDR3 is CASSVGMGDTTYEQYF. The CDR3 coding sequence is TGTGCCAGCAGCGTAGGGATGGGGGACACCACCTACGAGCAGTACTTC.

This clonotype was counted only a few times. One end of the junction is discordant with germline, which a read error may explain. Here the CDR3 DNA reads TGTGCCAGCAGTGCGTGGGACCAAATAGAGAGGGAGGTGTTC. Translating it yields CASSAWDQIEREVF. V is TRBV2 and J is TRBJ2-7; a possible D gene is TRBD2 (6 bases). Germline-derived CDR1 and CDR2 are SNHLY and FYNNEI. This CDR3 contains 14 residues.

This chain's CDR3 is CATSDFPPRGRATDTQYF. Written as DNA, the CDR3 is TGTGCCACCAGTGATTTTCCCCCTCGGGGGAGGGCCACAGATACGCAGTATTTT. V usage is TRBV24-1 and J usage is TRBJ2-3; the match to TRBD2 covers 7 bases. The V and J ends lost 1 base and 2 bases, in that order; junction bases with no gene match: 11. Germline assignment: CDR1 KGHDR and CDR2 SFDVKD. The CDR3 runs to 18 residues.

This clonotype occurred a few times. The gene calls are TRBV2 and TRBJ2-5; TRBD1 agrees at 7 bases. The CDR3 loop spans 19 amino acids. Germline lookup yields CDR1 SNHLY and CDR2 FYNNEI. V shed 6 bases, J shed 5 bases, and the junction held 24 bases outside the gene matches. The chain's CDR3 is CASSSPPGTATRRGETQYF. For the CDR3, the DNA is TGTGCCAGCAGCTCTCCTCCCGGGACAGCGACTCGAAGGGGGGAGACCCAGTACTTC.

The chain is built from TRBV7-8 and TRBJ2-2; D may be TRBD2 (5 bases). The germline CDR1 and CDR2 sequences are SGHVS and FQNEAQ. V was pared by 1 base and J by 6 bases, with 12 bases between. This CDR3 is 15 amino acids long. The CDR3: CASSLGGRLAGELFF. Written as DNA, the CDR3 is TGTGCCAGCAGCTTAGGAGGGCGTTTAGCCGGGGAGCTGTTTTTT. Variable domain in full (rest from reference TRBV7-8 and TRBJ2-2): GAGVSQSPRYKVAKRGQDVALRCDPISGHVSLFWYQQALGQGPEFLTYFQNEAQLDKSGLPSDRFFAERPEGSVSTLKIQRTQQEDSAVYLCASSLGGRLAGELFFGEGSRLTVL.

This clonotype was seen ten or more times. V gene TRBV7-2 combines with J gene TRBJ1-2; D call uncertain. The V end was cut by 5 bases, the J end by 8 bases, with 18 bases between. Germline CDR1 SGHTA, CDR2 FQGNSA. The CDR3 extends over 14 amino acids. The CDR3 protein is CASSPPVRVYGYTF. DNA for the CDR3: TGTGCCAGCAGCCCCCCCGTAAGGGTTTACGGCTACACCTTC.

This clonotype was counted between two and nine times. The V and J genes are TRBV20-1 and TRBJ2-7; 7 nucleotides align to TRBD2. The CDR3 totals 14 residues. V trimming: 4 bases; J trimming: 0 bases; junction bases outside the gene matches: 6. Germline CDR1 and CDR2: DFQATT and SNEGSKA (reference sequence). CDR3: CSAIYGGTSYEQYF. The CDR3 DNA follows: TGCAGTGCTATCTACGGGGGGACCTCCTACGAGCAGTACTTC.

CDR3 nucleotides: TGTGCCAGCAGCACCAATAGCAATCAGTACTTC. The encoded protein is CASSTNSNQYF. J is TRBJ2-5 and V is TRBV7-2; no reliable D call. CDR1 and CDR2 from the germline V gene are SGHTA and FQGNSA. The CDR3 length is 11 residues. The V and J ends lost 5 bases and 11 bases respectively, with 12 bases between them.

V usage is TRBV6-5 and J usage is TRBJ1-5; TRBD1 aligns across 7 bases. In germline, CDR1 is MNHEY, CDR2 SVGAGI. CDR3 size: 14 residues. The ends lost 6 bases at V and 5 bases at J; junction bases unmatched: 7. CDR3 sequence: CASRSTGRDQPQHF. The CDR3 nucleotides are TGTGCCAGCAGGTCGACAGGGAGAGATCAGCCCCAGCATTTT.

This clonotype was detected ten times or more. The chain uses TRBV10-1 and TRBJ1-5, with D possibly being TRBD1 (5 bases). V was cut by 0 bases and J by 6 bases, with 9 bases left in between. There are 14 residues in the CDR3. The germline CDR1 and CDR2 sequences are WNHNN and SYGVQD (reference sequence). The CDR3 region is CASSESGVGQPQHF. Written as DNA, the CDR3 is TGCGCCAGCAGTGAGTCAGGGGTCGGTCAGCCCCAGCATTTT.

The rearrangement uses TRBV7-2 and TRBJ1-2; tentatively, D is TRBD1 (6 bases). CDR1 SGHTA and CDR2 FQGNSA come from the germline V gene. V lost 5 bases, J lost 3 bases, and 22 bases lay in between. The CDR3 is 17 residues long. The CDR3 protein is CASSVYRTRQEDYGYTF. The CDR3 bases are TGTGCCAGCAGCGTATACCGGACCAGACAGGAGGACTATGGCTACACCTTC.

J is TRBJ1-5 and V is TRBV19; D not resolved. From germline, CDR1 is LNHDA and CDR2 SQIVND (reference sequence). V was shortened by 5 bases and J by 4 bases, with 15 bases between the two germline ends. This CDR3 has 15 residues. The CDR3 DNA follows: TGTGCCAGTAGTGGCCGGTGGCGGCTGAATCAGCCCCAGCATTTT. This codes for CASSGRWRLNQPQHF.

On this clonotype itself: A junction boundary mismatches the germline segment, possibly from a read error. The DNA for the CDR3 is TGCGCCAGCAGCCAGAGTACTAGCGGGACGGGGGAGACCCAGCACTTC. It codes for CASSQSTSGTGETQHF. The chain couples TRBV4-1 to TRBJ2-5, with 10 bases fitting TRBD2. Germline V gene lookup returns CDR1 MGHRA and CDR2 YSYEKL. The CDR3 extends over 16 amino acids.